This TCR beta chain appears in the sequencing data of a study of blood T cell repertoires in COVID-19. Study background: From the United States, Italy and Spain came samples of acute and convalescent COVID-19.

As handled by the study authors: The assay estimated nucleated cells by amplifying reference gene primers. The repertoire was sequenced with immunoSEQ multiplex PCR; TCRdb's copy has only in-frame clones and lacks some. That table is the source of V, J and clone size, and D and trimming were worked out from the DNA. The table has some 100,000 clones, around 90% seen once. Germline CDR1 is MNHEY and CDR2 is SMNVEV (reference sequence). V shed 5 bases and J 8 bases; nucleotides not matched to a gene: 14. This CDR3 comprises 17 residues. In its sample, this clone was seen once. The sequence was collected from a woman aged 80 or over with active COVID-19. Sequences were obtained from peripheral blood. The chain is built from TRBV27 and TRBJ2-1; TRBD2 matches at 11 bases. The CDR3 coding sequence is TGTGCCAGCAGTCCATTAACCGGGACTAGCGGCCAGGATGAGCAGTTCTTC. Residues: CASSPLTGTSGQDEQFF.